Listed below are T cell receptor beta chains from one sample, sequenced in a study of blood T cells in healthy people across ages. TCRdb analysed the 5' RACE reads with MiXCR anew, one entry per CDR3 protein. Of approximately 880,000 distinct CDR3 sequences in the sample, under 50% are singletons; the top ten hold 10% to 15%. The sequenced material came from blood. The receptor set was obtained from a man aged 30-40 years in good health. CDR3s include the opening cysteine and the closing phenylalanine or tryptophan. Fields, in order: V gene, CDR3 protein.

TRBV3-1 CASSQAFEAFF
TRBV20-1 CSASGTAEEKLFF
TRBV20-1 CSARPPLEGTGNYGYTF
TRBV15 CATSDRDRHNEQFF
TRBV7-2 CASSLDGGAYEQYF
TRBV4-1 CASSLGTQSYEQYF
TRBV29-1 CSVTDSSNQPQHF
TRBV10-3 CAISRLAGATDTQYF
TRBV15 CAIQDRAHQPQHF
TRBV4-2 CASSQDRELYNEQFF
TRBV20-1 CSATSGDRNYGYTF
TRBV12-3/TRBV12-4 CASSQDTGGYNEQFF
TRBV7-7 CASSYLAGATVQFF
TRBV11-1 CASKHGDTEAFF
TRBV30 CAWEEDRGSYEQYF
TRBV2 CASKTGTSGNQPQHF
TRBV27 CASSQGTGSSFEKLFF
TRBV6-1 CASNTHVGGAYNEQFF
TRBV27 CASSRQGAGAPLHF
TRBV20-1 CSARRVDRGGNSPLHF
TRBV5-1 CASSSRQGGLGNEQFF
TRBV6-2/TRBV6-3 CASPETQETQYF
TRBV2 CASSPGIGYEQYF
TRBV27 CASRTTGGTYNEQFF
TRBV10-3 CAISPGGQGFGNEQFF
TRBV7-8 CASSRHPGDSYEQYF
TRBV20-1 CSATGRGASTDTQYF
TRBV2 CASNNLAGQGHEQYF
TRBV6-2/TRBV6-3 CASSPDTISTDTQYF
TRBV30 CAWSSDSYEQYF
TRBV4-3 CASSQRTGWGETQYF
TRBV20-1 CSARDPNGRSYEQYF
TRBV20-1 CSARDIGRVYGYTF
TRBV6-5 CASSYSRLSTAFF
TRBV3-1 CASSGHEQYF
TRBV20-1 CSARSAGQLNEKLFF
TRBV20-1 CSARAEYTEAFF
TRBV27 CASSLWINEQYF
TRBV2 CASSGHVNYGYTF
TRBV18 CASSPTRSTDTQYF
TRBV21-1 CASSLQGEKEKLFF
TRBV6-1 CASSGGQEAFF
TRBV3-1 CASSFRRGTYEQYF
TRBV2 CASSRQGGGYNEQFF
TRBV7-2 CASSSTGLRNEKLFF
TRBV4-3 CASSQFGADYFNTDTQYF
TRBV6-2/TRBV6-3 CASSYGPRDEQFF